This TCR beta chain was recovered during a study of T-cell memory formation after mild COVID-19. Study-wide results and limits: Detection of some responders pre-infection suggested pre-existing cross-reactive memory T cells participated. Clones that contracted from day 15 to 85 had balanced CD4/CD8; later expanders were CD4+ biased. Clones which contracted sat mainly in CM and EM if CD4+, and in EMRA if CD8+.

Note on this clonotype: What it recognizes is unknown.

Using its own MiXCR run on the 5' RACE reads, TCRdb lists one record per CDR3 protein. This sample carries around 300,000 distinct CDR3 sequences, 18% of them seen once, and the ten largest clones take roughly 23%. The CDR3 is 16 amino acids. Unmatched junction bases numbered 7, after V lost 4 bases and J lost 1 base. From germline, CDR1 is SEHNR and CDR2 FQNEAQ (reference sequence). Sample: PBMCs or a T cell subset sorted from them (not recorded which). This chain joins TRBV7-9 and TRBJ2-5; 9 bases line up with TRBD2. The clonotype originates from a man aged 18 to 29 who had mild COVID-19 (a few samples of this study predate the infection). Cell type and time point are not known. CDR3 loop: CASSSYPRGGQETQYF. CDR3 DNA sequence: TGTGCCAGCAGCTCCTACCCGCGGGGGGGCCAAGAGACCCAGTACTTC.